The 22 T cell receptor beta chains presented below share a single source sample, sequenced in a study of blood T cell repertoires in COVID-19. Generated by immunoSEQ multiplex PCR, the TCRdb table keeps only in-frame clones and is missing some. The data contain 130,000 to 150,000 clones, about 85% of them singletons. What was sequenced was peripheral blood. The receptor source for this set is a human donor with acute or convalescent COVID-19. The donor label of this sample is uncertain.

The rearrangement joins TRBV19 to TRBJ1-1; the D is unclear. Germline V lookup: CDR1 LNHDA, CDR2 SQIVND (reference sequence). This CDR3 has 13 residues. The germline V and J ends were trimmed by 5 bases and 6 bases, with 13 bases remaining between them. The CDR3 region is CASSPWEFPEAFF. As DNA, the CDR3 is TGTGCCAGTAGTCCTTGGGAGTTCCCTGAAGCTTTCTTT.

Points on this clone: The sample holds other DNA sequences that translate to the same CDR3. J is TRBJ1-2 and V is TRBV7-2; D is possibly TRBD1 (5 bases). V was clipped by 3 bases and J by 8 bases, with 13 bases between them. Germline V gene data show CDR1 as SGHTA and CDR2 as FQGNSA. The CDR3 consists of 13 residues. CDR3 nucleotide sequence: TGTGCCAGCAGCTTGGGTCAGGGAGGCGGCTACACCTTC. It codes for CASSLGQGGGYTF.

The chain has TRBV7-2 and TRBJ1-3; tentatively, D is TRBD1 (6 bases). The ends were cut back, 1 base at V and 5 bases at J, with 12 bases in the middle. The CDR3 extends over 15 amino acids. The germline CDR1 and CDR2 sequences are SGHTA and FQGNSA. This CDR3 reads CASSLDRVARNTIYF. CDR3 nucleotide sequence: TGTGCCAGCAGCTTAGACAGGGTCGCTCGAAACACCATATATTTT.

V gene TRBV7-9 combines with J gene TRBJ1-6, with D unclear. Germline CDR1 and CDR2: SEHNR and FQNEAQ (reference sequence). V lost 1 base to trimming and J lost 14 bases, with 15 bases between them. The CDR3 spans 14 residues. CDR3 nucleotide sequence: TGTGCCAGCAGCTTAGAATGGGAGGGTAGCACCCTCCACTTT. Its translation: CASSLEWEGSTLHF.

Worth noting for this clone: This CDR3 is also generated by other DNA sequences in the sample. The chain couples TRBV3-1 (or the pseudogene TRBV3-2) to TRBJ1-6; TRBD1 matches 7 bases. This CDR3 is 11 amino acids long. V lost 3 bases to trimming and J lost 17 bases; unmatched junction nucleotides: 4. Germline V CDR1 and CDR2: LGHDT, YNNKEL (reference sequence). The CDR3 DNA is TGTGCCAGCAGCCAGGACAGGTCAGTCCACTTT. Translating it yields CASSQDRSVHF.

The V and J genes are TRBV12-5 and TRBJ1-4; 12 bases match TRBD1. CDR3 length: 19 residues. V shed 1 base, J shed 2 bases, and the junction held 8 bases outside the gene matches. Germline loops: CDR1 LGHNT, CDR2 FRNRAP. The CDR3 DNA follows: TGTGCTAGTGGTTTGGGCCGGGACAGGGGGCTGACTACTAATGAAAAACTGTTTTTT. Amino acids: CASGLGRDRGLTTNEKLFF. The full variable domain, rest sourced from reference TRBV12-5 and TRBJ1-4, is DARVTQTPRHKVTEMGQEVTMRCQPILGHNTVFWYRQTMMQGLELLAYFRNRAPLDDSGMPKDRFSAEMPDATLATLKIQPSEPRDSAVYFCASGLGRDRGLTTNEKLFFGSGTQLSVL.

The V and J genes are TRBV21-1 and TRBJ1-1; TRBD1 is the table's D call and was not checked against the DNA. TRBV21-1 is flagged as a pseudogene. The CDR3 extends over 16 amino acids. The DNA for the CDR3 is TGTGCCAGCAGCAAACCTTGGGGACATTCGAACACTGAAGCTTTCTTT. It specifies CASSKPWGHSNTEAFF.

V and J are TRBV6-5 and TRBJ2-4; 7 bases agree with TRBD1. Germline assignment: CDR1 MNHEY and CDR2 SVGAGI. The CDR3 consists of 13 residues. The trim removed 8 bases at V and 8 bases at J, leaving 9 bases unmatched. For the CDR3, the DNA is TGTGCCAGCCTCCCCGACAGGGCGGACATTCAGTACTTC. It translates to CASLPDRADIQYF.

V is TRBV10-3 and J is TRBJ1-2, with 9 bases aligning to TRBD1. The V gene end was trimmed by 6 bases and the J gene end by 8 bases; junction bases not matched to a gene: 16. The germline gives CDR1 ENHRY, CDR2 SYGVKD. The CDR3 extends over 16 amino acids. The CDR3 loop reads CAISDPTGTGLGGYTF. CDR3 coding DNA: TGTGCCATCAGCGACCCCACCGGGACAGGGCTAGGGGGCTACACCTTC.

For the CDR3, the DNA is TGTGCCTGGGTACAGGGGGTAAACACTGAAGCTTTCTTT. It codes for CAWVQGVNTEAFF. This chain uses TRBV30 with TRBJ1-1; 8 bases fit TRBD1. The CDR3 length is 13 residues. Germline CDR1 is GTSNPN and CDR2 is SVGIG (reference sequence). Trimming cost V 5 bases and J 2 bases; bases outside gene matches: 4.

This clone has only a few counts. The chain uses TRBV6-2 or TRBV6-3 and TRBJ1-1; TRBD1 matches 8 bases. Trimming at V came to 6 bases and at J to 10 bases, leaving 10 bases not matched to a gene. Germline V CDR1 and CDR2: MNHEY, SVGEGT. The CDR3 runs 13 residues. The CDR3 DNA reads TGTGCCAGCAGCCTCAGGACAGGGAAGGTAGCTTTCTTT. It specifies CASSLRTGKVAFF.

Here the CDR3 DNA reads TGTGCCAGCAGCCCGCGGCGGCCGAACACTGAAGCTTTCTTT. Amino acids: CASSPRRPNTEAFF. The rearrangement links TRBV11-2 to TRBJ1-1; D call uncertain. The CDR3 runs 14 residues. Trimming took off 5 bases at V and 1 base at J, with 11 bases between the two ends. Germline loops: CDR1 SGHAT, CDR2 FQNNGV.

The chain employs TRBV13 and TRBJ2-5; TRBD2 aligns across 8 bases. Germline values: CDR1 PRHDT, CDR2 FYEKMQ (reference sequence). Trimming removed 1 base from V and 5 bases from J; junction bases left unmatched: 6. The CDR3 is 15 residues long. The CDR3 loop reads CASSLAGLVRETQYF. DNA for the CDR3: TGTGCCAGCAGCTTAGCGGGACTAGTCCGGGAGACCCAGTACTTC.

The chain recombines TRBV4-2 with TRBJ2-2; D remains ambiguous. Per the germline V gene, CDR1 is LGHNA and CDR2 is YNFKEQ. The V end lost 3 bases, the J end lost 3 bases, and 8 bases lay between the germline ends. The CDR3 covers 14 residues. The CDR3 coding sequence is TGTGCCAGCAGCCATCCCGGTGACACCGGGGAGCTGTTTTTT. Protein product: CASSHPGDTGELFF.

This rearrangement joins TRBV6-2 or TRBV6-3 to TRBJ2-5; D gene uncertain. The CDR3 runs 14 residues. The V end was cut by 4 bases, the J end by 6 bases, with 15 bases between. Germline V lookup: CDR1 MNHEY, CDR2 SVGEGT. CDR3 bases: TGTGCCAGCAGTTCCCCACGGGTATGGCAGACCCAGTACTTC. Translating gives CASSSPRVWQTQYF.

This clone was recorded only once. This chain connects TRBV2 to TRBJ2-3; 8 bases are a match to TRBD2. The junction had 5 bases not matched to a gene; V was cut back by 6 bases and J by 6 bases. Germline lookup yields CDR1 SNHLY and CDR2 FYNNEI. This CDR3 has 13 amino acids. The CDR3 DNA sequence: TGTGCCAGCAGGGGGACTAGAGGGGATACGCAGTATTTT. Translating gives CASRGTRGDTQYF.

The chain is built from TRBV27 and TRBJ2-1; 12 bases match TRBD2. Germline trimming cut 7 bases from V and 8 bases from J; bases unmatched to any gene: 9. Germline V lookup: CDR1 MNHEY, CDR2 SMNVEV (reference sequence). CDR3 size: 15 residues. In nucleotides, the CDR3 is TGTGCCAGCACCCCGCTAGCGGGGGGGCTCGATGAGCAGTTCTTC. This translates into CASTPLAGGLDEQFF.

The rearrangement joins TRBV9 to TRBJ1-2; 10 bases are a match to TRBD1. The CDR3 has 15 residues. Unmatched junction bases numbered 7, after V lost 5 bases and J lost 3 bases. CDR1 and CDR2 from the germline V gene are SGDLS and YYNGEE. This chain's CDR3 is CASSGGQGLYYGYTF. The CDR3 nucleotides are TGTGCCAGCAGTGGGGGACAGGGGTTGTACTATGGCTACACCTTC.

The J gene is TRBJ1-4, the V gene TRBV7-2; D may be TRBD1 (6 bases). The CDR3 runs 14 residues. V lost 5 bases and J lost 8, with 15 bases in between. Germline CDR1 reads SGHTA; CDR2 reads FQGNSA. The CDR3 DNA reads as TGTGCCAGCAGCCGGCGACAGGCCGGGGAAAAACTGTTTTTT. Translated, it gives CASSRRQAGEKLFF.

The chain recombines TRBV7-9 with TRBJ1-6; possible D gene TRBD1, 5 bases. The CDR3 is made up of 12 amino acids. CDR1 is SEHNR, CDR2 FQNEAQ, per germline (reference sequence). V shed 7 bases and J shed 14 bases, with 15 bases lying between them. The CDR3 spells CASNLLGGALHF. The CDR3 DNA reads TGTGCCAGCAACTTGCTGGGGGGGGCCCTCCACTTT.

The CDR3 DNA follows: TGTGCCAGCAGCCGTGGGGAGGTGACCTCTCGCACAGATACGCAGTATTTT. Its translation is CASSRGEVTSRTDTQYF. V is TRBV9 and J is TRBJ2-3; D might be TRBD2 (6 bases). V shed 4 bases and J shed 1 base, with 19 bases lying between them. This CDR3 is built from 17 residues. CDR1 is SGDLS, CDR2 YYNGEE, per germline.

The chain recombines TRBV19 with TRBJ1-2, with 8 nucleotides matching TRBD1. The V gene's germline CDR1 is LNHDA and CDR2 SQIVND (reference sequence). V shed 5 bases and J 6 bases; nucleotides not matched to a gene: 5. There are 13 residues in the CDR3. The CDR3 region is CASSATGADGYTF. The CDR3 DNA is TGTGCCAGTAGTGCGACAGGGGCGGATGGCTACACCTTC.